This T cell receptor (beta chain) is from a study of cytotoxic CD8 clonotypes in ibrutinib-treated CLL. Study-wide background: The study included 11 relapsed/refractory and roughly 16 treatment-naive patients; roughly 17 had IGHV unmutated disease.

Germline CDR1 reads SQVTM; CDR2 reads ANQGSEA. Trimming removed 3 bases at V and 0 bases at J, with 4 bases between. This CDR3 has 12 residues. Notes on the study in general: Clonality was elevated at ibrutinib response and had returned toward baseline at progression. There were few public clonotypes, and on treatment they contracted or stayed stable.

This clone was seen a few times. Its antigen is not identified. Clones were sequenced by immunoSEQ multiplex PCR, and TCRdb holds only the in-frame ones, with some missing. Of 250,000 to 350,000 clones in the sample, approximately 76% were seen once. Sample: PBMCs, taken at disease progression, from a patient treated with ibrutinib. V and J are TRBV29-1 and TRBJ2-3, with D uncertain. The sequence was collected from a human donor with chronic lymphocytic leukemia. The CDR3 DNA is TGCAGCGTTGATCTCAGCACAGATACGCAGTATTTT. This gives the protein CSVDLSTDTQYF.